The TCR beta chain under discussion was sequenced for a study of T cells in Graves' hyperthyroidism and ophthalmopathy. Findings and caveats of the study: Using 13 V-J features, a model discriminated ophthalmopathy from stable hyperthyroidism.

This clonotype came up many times. Its cognate antigen is unknown. The germline V gene encodes CDR1 DFQATT and CDR2 SNEGSKA (reference sequence). There are 18 residues in the CDR3. Losses at the gene ends were 4 bases for V and 1 base for J; bases not matched to a gene: 14. Patients were excluded because of uncontrolled infection, other autoimmune disease, pregnancy or lactation. The source material, RNA transcripts, was used to amplify TCR beta CDR3 regions. With the HTBI primer set, the TCR CDR3 went through a first round of RT-PCR. MiXCR was run by TCRdb on the multiplex PCR reads, yielding one entry per CDR3 protein. This sample has approximately 420,000 distinct CDR3 sequences, with about 15% found just once.

V usage is TRBV20-1 and J usage is TRBJ2-5, with 11 bases fitting TRBD2. Sequencing was done on a sample of blood. This receptor was obtained from a woman aged 25 to 39 with Graves' hyperthyroidism. CDR3 DNA: TGCAGTGCTACGAGGGGGACTAGCGGAGACCTGGCCCAAGAGACCCAGTACTTC. Translated: CSATRGTSGDLAQETQYF.